This T cell receptor beta chain was captured in a study of CD8 T cells in Susac syndrome. High-throughput TCR beta sequencing covered peripheral CD8+ and CD4+ T cells. Control patients had untreated stable or active relapsing-remitting multiple sclerosis by revised McDonald criteria. Isolation of CD8+ and CD4+ T cells was performed negatively, whereas enrichment of TEMRA cells was done by FACS. Germline V gene lookup returns CDR1 SGHNT and CDR2 YYREEE (reference sequence). V lost 1 base and J 9 bases, leaving 11 bases between the germline ends. CDR3 length: 13 residues. Reverse transcription of roughly 0.5 to 1 ug RNA used random hexamers. The CDR3 of TCR beta was amplified by immunoSEQ multiplex PCR across 54 Vbeta and 13 Jbeta. TCRdb re-called the immunoSEQ multiplex PCR reads through MiXCR, storing one row per CDR3 protein. The sample has 200,000 or so distinct CDR3 sequences, roughly 96% seen once; the top ten hold roughly 0.088%.

The origin of this receptor is a human donor with multiple sclerosis. The source material was CD4+ T cells from PBMCs. V usage is TRBV5-4 and J usage is TRBJ1-5; D ambiguous. DNA of the CDR3: TGTGCCAGCAGCTTGAGCATCTCAACGCCCCAGCATTTT. The encoded protein is CASSLSISTPQHF. Full variable domain (rest looked up from reference TRBV5-4 and TRBJ1-5): ETGVTQSPTHLIKTRGQQVTLRCSSQSGHNTVSWYQQALGQGPQFIFQYYREEENGRGNFPPRFSGLQFPNYSSELNVNALELDDSALYLCASSLSISTPQHFGDGTRLSIL.